Following are 24 T cell receptor beta chains from one sample sequenced in a study of cytomegalovirus exposure and HLA in healthy donors. The study ran its PCR with 60 Vbeta and 13 Jbeta primers. TCRdb's table, derived via immunoSEQ multiplex PCR, lists solely in-frame clones and lacks some. The table records about 120,000 clones, approximately 80% of them present only once. The specimen was PBMCs. These receptors were taken from a male donor in good health and CMV-seropositive.

This chain connects TRBV5-1 to TRBJ2-7, with 8 positions matching TRBD2. Germline lookup yields CDR1 SGHRS and CDR2 YFSETQ. J gave up 3 bases and V 2 bases, and 7 bases lay outside the gene matches. This CDR3 spans 15 amino acids. The DNA for the CDR3 is TGCGCCAGCAGCTTATCCAGCGGGAGTTTCTACGAGCAGTACTTC. It encodes CASSLSSGSFYEQYF.

V and J are TRBV7-2 and TRBJ2-5; 9 nucleotides align to TRBD2. CDR1 SGHTA and CDR2 FQGNSA come from the germline V gene. The CDR3 loop spans 15 amino acids. V lost 2 bases to trimming and J lost 2 bases; unmatched junction nucleotides: 3. CDR3: CASSLQLAGQETQYF. The CDR3 coding sequence is TGTGCCAGCAGCTTACAGCTAGCGGGACAAGAGACCCAGTACTTC.

J is TRBJ2-7 and V is TRBV15; 10 nucleotides align to TRBD2. The ends lost 5 bases at V and 2 bases at J; junction bases unmatched: 6. Germline V gives CDR1 LNHNV, CDR2 YYDKDF (reference sequence). The CDR3 consists of 15 residues. The CDR3: CATSSQREGPYEQYF. CDR3 coding DNA: TGTGCCACCAGCTCCCAGCGGGAGGGCCCCTACGAGCAGTACTTC.

The chain uses TRBV28 and TRBJ1-5; D is possibly TRBD1 (6 bases). Trimming shortened V by 6 bases and J by 7 bases, and 22 bases separated the two germline ends. CDR1 and CDR2 (germline): MDHEN, SYDVKM. CDR3 size: 16 residues. CDR3 DNA sequence: TGTGCCAGCAGCTCGATCCAATCATCCACAGGGCAGCCCCAGCATTTT. It yields the protein CASSSIQSSTGQPQHF.

The CDR3 loop is CASSPSPIRDTQYF. Written as DNA, the CDR3 is TGTGCCAGCAGCCCTAGCCCAATCCGGGATACGCAGTATTTT. The J gene is TRBJ2-3, the V gene TRBV7-2, with D possibly being TRBD2 (5 bases). The V gene lost 5 bases and the J gene lost 6 bases, with 15 bases spanning the gap. CDR3 length: 14 residues. Germline V gene sequence: CDR1 SGHTA, CDR2 FQGNSA.

This chain uses TRBV6-1 with TRBJ1-6; D is possibly TRBD1 (6 bases). Germline CDR1 reads MNHNS; CDR2 reads SASEGT. Deletions cut 7 bases from V and 4 bases from J, with 14 bases between. The CDR3 runs 15 residues. CDR3 sequence: CASIQHQGYNSPLHF. In nucleotides, the CDR3 is TGTGCCAGCATTCAACACCAGGGGTATAATTCACCCCTCCACTTT.

The rearrangement links TRBV5-6 to TRBJ2-1; maybe TRBD2 (5 bases). The CDR3 length is 15 residues. The germline V gene has CDR1 SGHDT and CDR2 YYEEEE. V dropped 4 bases and J dropped 0 bases, with 11 bases sitting between them. CDR3 sequence reads: CASSPTGSSYNEQFF. The DNA for the CDR3 is TGTGCCAGCAGCCCGACTGGGAGCTCCTACAATGAGCAGTTCTTC.

This clone was counted between two and nine times. CDR3 amino acids: CASSSQGAATEAFF. The CDR3 DNA sequence: TGTGCCAGCAGTTCCCAGGGGGCGGCTACTGAAGCTTTCTTT. The V gene is TRBV6-6, the J gene TRBJ1-1, with TRBD1 identical over 8 bases. There are 14 residues in the CDR3. After removal of 4 bases from V and 5 bases from J, the junction contained 6 bases not matched to a gene. The V gene's germline CDR1 is MNHNY and CDR2 SVGAGI (reference sequence).

Notes on this clone: Its ends do not fully match the called genes, so a read error is possible. J is TRBJ2-7 and V is TRBV5-4, with D perhaps matching TRBD1 (7 bases). Germline assignment: CDR1 SGHNT and CDR2 YYREEE (reference sequence). The CDR3 has 15 amino acids. The chain's CDR3 is CASGLEGTAGTGQYF. The CDR3 DNA reads as TGTGCCAGCGGCTTGGAGGGGACAGCTGGAACGGGGCAGTACTTC.

The V gene is TRBV6-1, the J gene TRBJ2-7; TRBD1 might be the D (5 bases). Germline CDR1 is MNHNS and CDR2 is SASEGT. The CDR3 has 14 amino acids. The V end was cut by 3 bases, the J end by 3 bases, with 12 bases between. In nucleotides, the CDR3 is TGTGCCAGCAGTGACAGGGTTCCTTTCTACGAGCAGTACTTC. Encoded protein: CASSDRVPFYEQYF.

This clone was seen a handful of times. This sequence joins TRBV28 and TRBJ1-4; weak D call: TRBD1 (5 bases). The CDR3 has 19 residues. Between the trimmed V and J ends, which lost 4 bases and 7 bases, there was a span of 28 bases. CDR1 and CDR2 (germline): MDHEN, SYDVKM. The CDR3 DNA sequence: TGTGCCAGCAGTTCCCTTTCCCAGGGAGGCCTCCGTAGGGCTGAAAAACTGTTTTTT. The encoded protein is CASSSLSQGGLRRAEKLFF.

The V call is TRBV5-6, the J call TRBJ2-1; D call uncertain. Germline V gene data show CDR1 as SGHDT and CDR2 as YYEEEE. The V and J ends lost 1 base and 8 bases respectively, with 7 bases between them. The CDR3 runs to 12 residues. The CDR3 loop reads CASSLNEYEQFF. The DNA of the CDR3 is TGTGCCAGCAGCTTGAACGAGTATGAGCAGTTCTTC.

This clone was observed once. This chain links TRBV19 with TRBJ2-3, with D possibly TRBD2 on 6 matching bases. The CDR3 is made up of 13 amino acids. V was shortened by 6 bases and J by 5 bases, with 12 bases between the two germline ends. CDR1 and CDR2 (germline): LNHDA, SQIVND (reference sequence). The CDR3, as DNA: TGTGCCAGTAGGGGAGGAGCGGGAGATACGCAGTATTTT. Amino acid sequence: CASRGGAGDTQYF.

In this sample, this clone turned up once. The chain has TRBV10-1 and TRBJ1-3; possible D gene TRBD1, 5 bases. With 0 bases removed from V and 3 bases from J, the gap between germline ends came to 18 bases. Per germline, CDR1 WNHNN and CDR2 SYGVQD (reference sequence). The CDR3 spans 18 residues. Here the CDR3 reads CASSESREVRVFGNTIYF. The CDR3 nucleotides are TGCGCCAGCAGTGAGTCGAGGGAGGTCAGGGTGTTTGGAAACACCATATATTTT.

Comment on this clone: Mismatch with germline at one junction end may stem from a read error. The CDR3 sequence: CASSRNSGANGLTF. In DNA form, the CDR3 reads TGTGCCAGTAGCAGGAACTCTGGGGCCAACGGCCTGACTTTC. The rearrangement joins TRBV19 to TRBJ2-6; possible D gene TRBD1, 5 bases. This CDR3 comprises 14 residues. Germline V lookup: CDR1 LNHDA, CDR2 SQIVND (reference sequence).

The rearrangement joins TRBV27 to TRBJ2-2; D is possibly TRBD1 (6 bases). CDR1 and CDR2 from the germline V gene are MNHEY and SMNVEV (reference sequence). V gave up 5 bases and J gave up 10 bases, with 11 bases separating them. This CDR3 has 12 residues. The CDR3 spells CASSQGSPELFF. The CDR3 bases are TGTGCCAGCAGTCAGGGGAGCCCGGAGCTGTTTTTT.

The rearrangement joins TRBV6-6 to TRBJ1-2, with D tentatively TRBD1 (5 bases). Looked up from germline, CDR1 is MNHNY and CDR2 is SVGAGI (reference sequence). The CDR3 extends over 14 amino acids. With 6 bases removed from V and 8 bases from J, the gap between germline ends came to 19 bases. In nucleotides, the CDR3 is TGTGCCAGCAGATGGCTCTTAGAGCGGGGCGGCTACACCTTC. Translating gives CASRWLLERGGYTF.

The chain employs TRBV5-1 and TRBJ1-1; 8 nucleotides line up with TRBD1. The CDR3 totals 15 residues. CDR1 is SGHRS, CDR2 YFSETQ, per germline. V shed 6 bases and J 1 base; nucleotides not matched to a gene: 8. This CDR3 is CASKTQGGWNTEAFF. The CDR3 DNA follows: TGCGCCAGCAAGACACAGGGGGGGTGGAACACTGAAGCTTTCTTT.

The V call is TRBV6-5, the J call TRBJ1-1; no reliable D call. V was trimmed by 6 bases and J by 5 bases, leaving 16 bases between them. Germline V lookup: CDR1 MNHEY, CDR2 SVGAGI. The CDR3 runs to 14 residues. The CDR3 sequence is CASRTRREGTEAFF. DNA of the CDR3: TGTGCCAGCAGGACCCGGAGGGAAGGGACTGAAGCTTTCTTT.

The gene calls are TRBV5-1 and TRBJ2-7, with 7 positions matching TRBD1. The CDR3 totals 14 residues. Per germline, CDR1 SGHRS and CDR2 YFSETQ. The V gene end was trimmed by 4 bases and the J gene end by 0 bases; junction bases not matched to a gene: 4. As DNA, the CDR3 is TGCGCCAGCAGCGGAGACAGGGTCTCCTACGAGCAGTACTTC. It specifies CASSGDRVSYEQYF.

This clone was seen a handful of times. V usage is TRBV7-9 and J usage is TRBJ2-7; D remains ambiguous. V gave up 5 bases and J gave up 3 bases, with 17 bases separating them. Germline V CDR1 and CDR2: SEHNR, FQNEAQ (reference sequence). The CDR3 is made up of 15 amino acids. In DNA, the CDR3 is TGTGCCAGCAGCCTATTCACGGGTGAGAACTACGAGCAGTACTTC. Encoded protein: CASSLFTGENYEQYF. Looking up the rest from reference TRBV7-9 and TRBJ2-7 gives the full variable domain: DTGVSQNPRHKITKRGQNVTFRCDPISEHNRLYWYRQTLGQGPEFLTYFQNEAQLEKSRLLSDRFSAERPKGSFSTLEIQRTEQGDSAMYLCASSLFTGENYEQYFGPGTRLTVT.

The rearrangement joins TRBV7-8 to TRBJ2-6, with 9 bases that match TRBD1. With 6 bases clipped from V and 2 bases from J, the junction kept 5 bases outside the gene matches. The CDR3 length is 16 residues. CDR1 and CDR2 from the germline V gene are SGHVS and FQNEAQ. CDR3 loop: CASSLQGAAGANVLTF. In DNA form, the CDR3 reads TGTGCCAGCAGTCTACAGGGGGCTGCTGGGGCCAACGTCCTGACTTTC.

This chain joins TRBV27 and TRBJ2-1, with 8 bases that match TRBD2. The ends lost 6 bases at V and 1 base at J; junction bases unmatched: 5. The CDR3 loop spans 15 amino acids. Germline values: CDR1 MNHEY, CDR2 SMNVEV (reference sequence). As DNA, the CDR3 is TGTGCCAGCAGCCGTAGCGGGACTTCCTACAATGAGCAGTTCTTC. It is translated as CASSRSGTSYNEQFF.

The V gene is TRBV10-3, the J gene TRBJ2-1, with 9 bases matching TRBD1. Trimming at V came to 7 bases and at J to 6 bases, leaving 7 bases not matched to a gene. Germline-derived CDR1 and CDR2 are ENHRY and SYGVKD. This CDR3 has 14 amino acids. The CDR3 DNA is TGTGCCATCAAATCGGACAGGGGAGTCAATGAGCAGTTCTTC. It specifies CAIKSDRGVNEQFF.